A single sample gave rise to the 27 T cell receptor beta chains below, sequenced in a study of patients with pleural tuberculosis. One entry per CDR3 protein, called by TCRdb with MiXCR from the reads. The sample includes around 50,000 distinct CDR3 sequences, less than 9.5% of them seen just once. These TCRs come from a human donor with pleural tuberculosis.

This clonotype appeared many times. V gene TRBV6-2 or TRBV6-3 combines with J gene TRBJ2-1; 7 bases line up with TRBD2. After removal of 5 bases from V and 4 bases from J, the junction contained 2 bases not matched to a gene. The CDR3 extends over 13 amino acids. The germline gives CDR1 MNHEY, CDR2 SVGEGT. CDR3 residues: CASSSGIYNEQFF. The CDR3 DNA reads TGTGCCAGCAGTAGCGGGATTTACAATGAGCAGTTCTTC.

This chain uses TRBV19 with TRBJ2-5, with no clear D. Germline V gene lookup returns CDR1 LNHDA and CDR2 SQIVND (reference sequence). The CDR3 is 10 amino acids. Trimming stripped 2 bases from V and 7 bases from J, with 2 bases between. The CDR3 DNA reads TGTGCCAGTAGTATAAGGACCCAGTACTTC. It is translated as CASSIRTQYF.

This clonotype was seen at least ten times. The V call is TRBV12-3 or TRBV12-4, the J call TRBJ2-2; 11 nucleotides align to TRBD2. Trimming at V came to 6 bases and at J to 6 bases, leaving 6 bases not matched to a gene. The CDR3 sequence is 15 residues long. In nucleotides, the CDR3 is TGTGCCAGCAGGGGGACTAGCGGTTCTTCCGGGGAGCTGTTTTTT. Translated: CASRGTSGSSGELFF.

This clonotype has at least ten counts. This sequence joins TRBV20-1 and TRBJ1-2; D gene unclear. Germline CDR1 reads DFQATT; CDR2 reads SNEGSKA (reference sequence). V gave up 0 bases and J gave up 7 bases, with 15 bases separating them. This CDR3 is built from 14 residues. The CDR3 sequence: CSARDSQAAGGYTF. The CDR3 nucleotides are TGCAGTGCTAGAGATAGTCAGGCGGCTGGTGGCTACACCTTC.

Only a few counts were recorded for this clonotype. The chain joins TRBV12-3 or TRBV12-4 to TRBJ1-3; TRBD1 matches 7 bases. V trimming: 6 bases; J trimming: 4 bases; junction bases outside the gene matches: 9. The length of the CDR3 is 15 residues. This chain's CDR3 is CASSPQGTAGNTIYF. CDR3 bases: TGTGCCAGCAGCCCACAGGGGACGGCAGGAAACACCATATATTTT.

The chain couples TRBV7-9 to TRBJ2-5; no firm D call. Trimming took 1 base from V and 9 from J, leaving 6 bases between them. CDR3 length equals 11 residues. Germline V gene lookup returns CDR1 SEHNR and CDR2 FQNEAQ (reference sequence). The CDR3 loop reads CASSLEGAQYF. DNA of the CDR3: TGTGCCAGCAGCTTAGAAGGAGCCCAGTACTTC.

This clonotype was observed a handful of times. The chain employs TRBV11-2 and TRBJ2-5; TRBD1 matches 7 bases. Germline lookup yields CDR1 SGHAT and CDR2 FQNNGV. The CDR3 spans 15 residues. V shed 6 bases, J shed 6 bases, and the junction held 13 bases outside the gene matches. The DNA for the CDR3 is TGTGCCAGCAGGCGATCGGGACAGAACCAGAAGACCCAGTACTTC. Protein: CASRRSGQNQKTQYF.

This clonotype came up many times. The chain combines TRBV7-3 with TRBJ2-1, with 7 bases matching TRBD1. Germline CDR1 SGHTA, CDR2 FQGTGA. The CDR3 runs to 16 residues. The junction had 8 bases not matched to a gene; V was cut back by 5 bases and J by 1 base. This CDR3 is CASSLRQGRSYNEQFF. Written as DNA, the CDR3 is TGTGCCAGCAGCCTAAGACAGGGACGATCCTACAATGAGCAGTTCTTC.

Turning to this clonotype: This may be a read error, as it is one base from a much larger clone. The J gene is TRBJ2-3, the V gene TRBV27; tentatively, D is TRBD1 (6 bases). This CDR3 is built from 15 residues. Looked up from germline, CDR1 is MNHEY and CDR2 is SMNVEV (reference sequence). The CDR3 DNA reads TGTGCCGGCAGTTTATCAGGGGACGGACCAGATACGCAGTATTTT. Residues: CAGSLSGDGPDTQYF.

This clonotype was seen many times. V usage is TRBV5-1 and J usage is TRBJ2-1, with 8 bases aligning to TRBD2. The CDR3 extends over 14 amino acids. V lost 3 bases and J lost 8; bases outside the gene matches: 7. CDR1 is SGHRS and CDR2 is YFSETQ in the germline V gene. The CDR3 nucleotides are TGCGCCAGCAGCTCGGGACTAGAGATTGATGAGCAGTTCTTC. This translates into CASSSGLEIDEQFF.

The table lists this clonotype with many counts. The chain has TRBV12-3 or TRBV12-4 and TRBJ2-1; D possibly uses TRBD1 or TRBD2 (5 bases each). CDR3 length equals 14 residues. Trimming left V 3 bases short and J 0 bases short, with 6 bases between. The CDR3 is CASSFGGSYNEQFF. Written as DNA, the CDR3 is TGTGCCAGCAGTTTTGGGGGCTCCTACAATGAGCAGTTCTTC.

This clonotype occurred many times. This rearrangement joins TRBV2 to TRBJ1-2; 7 bases agree with TRBD1. The germline CDR1 and CDR2 sequences are SNHLY and FYNNEI. The CDR3 runs to 14 residues. V was pared by 6 bases and J by 0 bases, with 4 bases of the junction left unmatched. The CDR3 region is CASSRQGTNYGYTF. CDR3 DNA sequence: TGTGCCAGCAGCCGACAGGGAACTAACTATGGCTACACCTTC.

This clonotype appeared once. The chain joins TRBV6-2 or TRBV6-3 to TRBJ2-7; TRBD2 matches 11 bases. CDR1 is MNHEY, CDR2 SVGEGT, per germline. V was pared by 1 base and J by 4 bases, with 3 bases of the junction left unmatched. This CDR3 contains 15 residues. The CDR3 DNA sequence: TGTGCCAGCAGTTACTTAGCGGGAGGGAGTTACGAGCAGTACTTC. Its protein product is CASSYLAGGSYEQYF.

In its sample, this clonotype was seen many times. V and J are TRBV11-2 and TRBJ1-3, with D perhaps matching TRBD1 (6 bases). The CDR3 sequence is 14 residues long. Germline V gene lookup returns CDR1 SGHAT and CDR2 FQNNGV. V lost 6 bases to trimming and J lost 0 bases, with 9 bases between them. The CDR3 loop reads CASSRTASGNTIYF. The CDR3 nucleotides read TGTGCCAGCAGTCGGACAGCCTCTGGAAACACCATATATTTT.

This clonotype was observed many times. The chain uses TRBV12-3 or TRBV12-4 and TRBJ1-5, with TRBD1 matching over 7 bases. The CDR3 is 14 amino acids. With V trimmed by 5 bases and J by 3 bases, 4 bases remained unmatched. The CDR3 is CASSKQGSNQPQHF. In nucleotides, the CDR3 is TGTGCCAGCAGTAAACAGGGGTCCAATCAGCCCCAGCATTTT.

At least ten counts were recorded for this clonotype. The CDR3: CASSPQDSYEQYV. The CDR3 DNA is TGTGCCAGCAGTCCCCAGGACAGCTACGAGCAGTACGTC. The chain combines TRBV28 with TRBJ2-7, with D possibly matching TRBD1 (6 bases). Trimming removed 5 bases from V and 3 bases from J, with 11 bases in between. The length of the CDR3 is 13 residues. Germline-derived CDR1 and CDR2 are MDHEN and SYDVKM.

Turning to this clonotype: Since a much larger clone is just one base distant, this may be a read error. The chain has TRBV19 and TRBJ2-5; a possible D gene is TRBD1 (6 bases). Trimming removed 5 bases from V and 5 bases from J, with 15 bases in between. This CDR3 region has 14 residues. The germline gives CDR1 LNHDA, CDR2 SQIVND (reference sequence). The CDR3 DNA reads as TGTGCCAGTAGTTCACAGACAGGAAACGAGACCCAGTACTTC. Translating it yields CASSSQTGNETQYF.

Concerning this clonotype itself: This may stem from a read error, because a much larger clone lies one nucleotide away. The chain couples TRBV20-1 to TRBJ2-7; D is possibly TRBD1 or TRBD2 (6 bases each). V lost 0 bases and J 3 bases, leaving 15 bases between the germline ends. Per the germline V gene, CDR1 is DFQATT and CDR2 is SNEGSKA (reference sequence). The CDR3 spans 15 residues. CDR3 region: CSARDKGGGLYEQYF. The CDR3 DNA follows: TGCAGTGCTAGAGATAAGGGGGGAGGCCTCTACGAGCAGTACTTC.

There are many counts of this clonotype. The V gene is TRBV2, the J gene TRBJ1-6; D gene uncertain. The CDR3 sequence is 13 residues long. V shed 3 bases and J shed 7 bases, with 7 bases lying between them. Germline lookup yields CDR1 SNHLY and CDR2 FYNNEI. In DNA form, the CDR3 reads TGTGCCAGCAGTGAGGGTTACAATTCACCCCTCCACTTT. The encoded protein is CASSEGYNSPLHF.

This clonotype was counted once. A much bigger clone sits one base away, suggesting this may be a read error. The rearrangement uses TRBV4-1 and TRBJ1-5; maybe TRBD1 (6 bases). Germline V lookup: CDR1 MGHRA, CDR2 YSYEKL. Trimming cost V 9 bases and J 6 bases, with 18 bases left between them. CDR3 length equals 14 residues. In nucleotides, the CDR3 is TGCGCCAGTCGGCGGATAGGGGGTGGTCAGCCCCAGCATTTT. This gives the protein CASRRIGGGQPQHF.

This clonotype was detected many times. The J gene is TRBJ2-7, the V gene TRBV27; D ambiguous. The CDR3 loop spans 13 amino acids. The germline V and J ends were trimmed by 4 bases and 6 bases, with 13 bases remaining between them. CDR1 and CDR2 from the germline V gene are MNHEY and SMNVEV (reference sequence). The CDR3 coding sequence is TGTGCCAGCAGTTACGGGTTCTCTACCGAGCAGTACTTC. Translating it yields CASSYGFSTEQYF.

This clonotype was observed at least ten times. The V call is TRBV6-2 or TRBV6-3, the J call TRBJ2-7, with 11 bases fitting TRBD2. Germline V gene lookup returns CDR1 MNHEY and CDR2 SVGEGT. CDR3 size: 17 residues. J lost 3 bases, V lost 0 bases, and 7 bases had no gene match. The CDR3 region is CASSYSSLAGGRYEQYV. In nucleotides, the CDR3 is TGTGCCAGCAGTTACTCGAGCCTAGCGGGAGGTCGCTACGAGCAGTACGTC.

This clonotype was recorded at least ten times. The CDR3 reads CASSAWTGGSYEQYF. The CDR3 DNA is TGTGCCAGCTCAGCCTGGACAGGGGGCTCCTACGAGCAGTACTTC. V usage is TRBV27 and J usage is TRBJ2-7; 10 nucleotides agree with TRBD1. The ends lost 8 bases at V and 0 bases at J; junction bases unmatched: 7. This CDR3 spans 15 amino acids. The germline V gene encodes CDR1 MNHEY and CDR2 SMNVEV (reference sequence).

The chain carries TRBV7-8 and TRBJ1-5; D perhaps matches TRBD1 (6 bases). The germline gives CDR1 SGHVS, CDR2 FQNEAQ. The germline V and J ends were trimmed by 5 bases and 7 bases, with 15 bases remaining between them. The CDR3 consists of 14 residues. CDR3 bases: TGTGCCAGCAGCCCTCAGGGGTTTGAGCAGCCCCAGCATTTT. This encodes CASSPQGFEQPQHF.

This clonotype was recorded at least ten times. The rearrangement joins TRBV27 to TRBJ2-1; D is unresolved. The V end was cut by 1 base, the J end by 4 bases, with 8 bases between. There are 14 residues in the CDR3. CDR1 is MNHEY and CDR2 is SMNVEV in the germline V gene (reference sequence). CDR3 nucleotides: TGTGCCAGCAGTTTATACTCGGCTTACAATGAGCAGTTCTTC. It codes for CASSLYSAYNEQFF.

This clonotype has at least ten counts. V is TRBV6-2 or TRBV6-3 and J is TRBJ2-5; D is ambiguous. The CDR3 consists of 13 residues. Germline CDR1 MNHEY, CDR2 SVGEGT. The V and J ends lost 0 bases and 7 bases respectively, with 9 bases between them. CDR3 DNA: TGTGCCAGCAGTTACTCCGCGGACCGGACCCAGTACTTC. Translating gives CASSYSADRTQYF.

This clonotype was observed a handful of times. The chain carries TRBV4-1 and TRBJ1-3; TRBD1 is a possible D gene (6 bases). The germline V gene has CDR1 MGHRA and CDR2 YSYEKL. Deletions cut 5 bases from V and 6 bases from J, with 17 bases between. The CDR3 covers 15 residues. The DNA for the CDR3 is TGCGCCAGCAGCGAGGTGACAGGCGGGACAAACACCATATATTTT. Protein product: CASSEVTGGTNTIYF.